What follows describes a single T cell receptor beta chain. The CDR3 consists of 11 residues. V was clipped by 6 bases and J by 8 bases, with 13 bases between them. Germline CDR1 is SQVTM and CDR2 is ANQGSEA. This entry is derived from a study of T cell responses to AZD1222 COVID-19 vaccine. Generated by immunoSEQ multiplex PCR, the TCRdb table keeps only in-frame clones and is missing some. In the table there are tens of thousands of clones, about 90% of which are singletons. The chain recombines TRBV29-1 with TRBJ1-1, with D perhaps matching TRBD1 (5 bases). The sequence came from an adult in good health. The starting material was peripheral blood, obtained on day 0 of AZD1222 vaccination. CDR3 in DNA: TGCAGCGTCGAGCCCAGGGTAGAAGCTTTCTTT. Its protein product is CSVEPRVEAFF.